The present T cell receptor beta chain was sequenced within a study of T-cell memory formation after mild COVID-19. Study background: The two donors had largely donor-specific TCR clusters.

This clonotype was observed many times. Its target is not known. The CDR3 extends over 14 amino acids. Germline V lookup: CDR1 SGHRS, CDR2 YFSETQ. The V gene lost 4 bases and the J gene lost 0 bases, with 10 bases spanning the gap. A single record per CDR3 protein comes from TCRdb applying MiXCR to the 5' RACE reads. Of about 560,000 distinct CDR3 sequences in the sample, 17% were seen once. Whole-study findings and limits: That cross-reactive memory joined was suggested by some responding clones appearing in pre-infection memory.

Sequencing was carried out using PBMCs or a T cell subset sorted from them (not recorded which). The chain couples TRBV5-1 to TRBJ1-2; the D gene is possibly TRBD1 (6 bases). The TCR originated in an adult woman who had mild COVID-19 (a few samples of this study predate the infection). Cell type and time point are not known. The DNA for the CDR3 is TGCGCCAGCAGCCTAGGACAGCCTAACTATGGCTACACCTTC. The encoded protein is CASSLGQPNYGYTF.